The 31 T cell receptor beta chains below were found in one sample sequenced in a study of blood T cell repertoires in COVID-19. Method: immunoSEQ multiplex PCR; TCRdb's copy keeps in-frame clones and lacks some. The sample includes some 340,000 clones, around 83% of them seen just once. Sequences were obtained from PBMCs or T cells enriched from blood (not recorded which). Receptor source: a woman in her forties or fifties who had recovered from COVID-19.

As DNA, the CDR3 is TGTGCCAGCAAAACCGGGACTAGCACAGATACGCAGTATTTT. This codes for CASKTGTSTDTQYF. The chain is built from TRBV27 and TRBJ2-3; possible D gene TRBD2, 6 bases. The CDR3 covers 14 residues. Trimming cost V 7 bases and J 0 bases, with 11 bases left between them. The germline gives CDR1 MNHEY, CDR2 SMNVEV (reference sequence).

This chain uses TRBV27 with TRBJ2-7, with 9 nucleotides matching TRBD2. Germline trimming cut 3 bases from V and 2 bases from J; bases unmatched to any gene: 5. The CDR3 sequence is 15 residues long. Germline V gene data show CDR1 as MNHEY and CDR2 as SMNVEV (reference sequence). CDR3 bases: TGTGCCAGCAGTTTGAGCGGGAGGCCTCCCTACGAGCAGTACTTC. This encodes CASSLSGRPPYEQYF.

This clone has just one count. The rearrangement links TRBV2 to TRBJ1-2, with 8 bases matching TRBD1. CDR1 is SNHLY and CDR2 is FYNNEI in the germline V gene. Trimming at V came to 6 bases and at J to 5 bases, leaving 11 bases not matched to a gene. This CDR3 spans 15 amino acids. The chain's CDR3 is CASSNRQGSLYGYTF. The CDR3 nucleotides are TGTGCCAGCAGCAATAGACAGGGGAGTCTATATGGCTACACCTTC. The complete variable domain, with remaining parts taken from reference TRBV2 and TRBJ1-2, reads EPEVTQTPSHQVTQMGQEVILRCVPISNHLYFYWYRQILGQKVEFLVSFYNNEISEKSEIFDDQFSVERPDGSNFTLKIRSTKLEDSAMYFCASSNRQGSLYGYTFGSGTRLTVV.

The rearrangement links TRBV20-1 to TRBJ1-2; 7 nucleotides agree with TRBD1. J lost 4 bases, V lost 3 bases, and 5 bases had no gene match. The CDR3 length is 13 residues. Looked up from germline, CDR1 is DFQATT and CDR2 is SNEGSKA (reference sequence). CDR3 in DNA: TGCAGTGCTAGTTACCAGGGGGGCTATGGCTACACCTTC. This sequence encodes CSASYQGGYGYTF.

As DNA, the CDR3 is TGTGCCAGCAGCTCCGGGACAAACACTGAAGCTTTCTTT. It translates to CASSSGTNTEAFF. V gene TRBV5-4 combines with J gene TRBJ1-1, with D perhaps TRBD1 (6 bases). The V gene's germline CDR1 is SGHNT and CDR2 YYREEE (reference sequence). CDR3 length: 13 amino acids. Trimming removed 3 bases from V and 2 bases from J, with 8 bases in between.

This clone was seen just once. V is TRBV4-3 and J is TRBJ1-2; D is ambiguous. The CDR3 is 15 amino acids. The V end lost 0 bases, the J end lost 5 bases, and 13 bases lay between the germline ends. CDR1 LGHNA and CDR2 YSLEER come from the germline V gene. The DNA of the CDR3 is TGCGCCAGCAGCCAAGATTGGGCAAACCTGTATGGCTACACCTTC. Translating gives CASSQDWANLYGYTF.

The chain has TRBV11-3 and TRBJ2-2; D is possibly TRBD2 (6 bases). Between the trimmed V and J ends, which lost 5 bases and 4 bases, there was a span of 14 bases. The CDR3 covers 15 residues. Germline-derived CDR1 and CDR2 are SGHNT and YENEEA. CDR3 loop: CASSPLLGGTGELFF. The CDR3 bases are TGTGCCAGCAGCCCTCTACTGGGAGGCACCGGGGAGCTGTTTTTT. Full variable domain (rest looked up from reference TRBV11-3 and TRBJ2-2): EAGVVQSPRYKIIEKKQPVAFWCNPISGHNTLYWYLQNLGQGPELLIRYENEEAVDDSQLPKDRFSAERLKGVDSTLKIQPAELGDSAVYLCASSPLLGGTGELFFGEGSRLTVL.

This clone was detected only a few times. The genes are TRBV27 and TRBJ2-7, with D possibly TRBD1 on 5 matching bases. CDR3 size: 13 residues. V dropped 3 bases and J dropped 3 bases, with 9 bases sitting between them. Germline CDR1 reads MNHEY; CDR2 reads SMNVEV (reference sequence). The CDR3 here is CASSFGAGYEQYF. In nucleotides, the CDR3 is TGTGCCAGCAGTTTTGGGGCAGGCTACGAGCAGTACTTC.

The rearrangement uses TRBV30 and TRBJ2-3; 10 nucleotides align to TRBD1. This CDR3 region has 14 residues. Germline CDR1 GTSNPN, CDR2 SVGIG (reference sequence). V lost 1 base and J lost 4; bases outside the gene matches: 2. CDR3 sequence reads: CAWSGQGAADTQYF. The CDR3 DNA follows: TGTGCCTGGAGTGGACAGGGGGCTGCAGATACGCAGTATTTT.

For the CDR3, the DNA is TGTGCCAGCAGCTTAACGGCCGGGACTAGCGATACAGATACGCAGTATTTT. It is translated as CASSLTAGTSDTDTQYF. The chain links TRBV7-3 to TRBJ2-3; 10 bases map to TRBD2. Looked up from germline, CDR1 is SGHTA and CDR2 is FQGTGA. V lost 0 bases, J lost 3 bases, and 6 bases stayed unmatched. The CDR3 spans 17 residues. Full variable domain (outside the CDR3, taken from reference TRBV7-3 and TRBJ2-3): GAGVSQTPSNKVTEKGKYVELRCDPISGHTALYWYRQSLGQGPEFLIYFQGTGAADDSGLPNDRFFAVRPEGSVSTLKIQRTERGDSAVYLCASSLTAGTSDTDTQYFGPGTRLTVL.

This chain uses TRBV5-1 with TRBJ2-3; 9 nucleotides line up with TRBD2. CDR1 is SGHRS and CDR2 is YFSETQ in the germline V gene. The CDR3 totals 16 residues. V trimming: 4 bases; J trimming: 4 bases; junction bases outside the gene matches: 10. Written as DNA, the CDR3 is TGCGCCAGCAGCACCACGGGGGGACTAGCACCAGATACGCAGTATTTT. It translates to CASSTTGGLAPDTQYF.

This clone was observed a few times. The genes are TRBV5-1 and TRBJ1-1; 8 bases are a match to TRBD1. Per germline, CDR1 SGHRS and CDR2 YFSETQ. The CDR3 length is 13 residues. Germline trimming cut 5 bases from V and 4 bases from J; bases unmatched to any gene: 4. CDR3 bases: TGCGCCAGCAGACAGGGGGGTGGCACTGAAGCTTTCTTT. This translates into CASRQGGGTEAFF.

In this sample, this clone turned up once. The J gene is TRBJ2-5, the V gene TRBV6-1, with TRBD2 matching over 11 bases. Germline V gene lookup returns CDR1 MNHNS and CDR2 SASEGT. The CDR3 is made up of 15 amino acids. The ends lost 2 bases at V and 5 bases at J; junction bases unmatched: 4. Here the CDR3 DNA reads TGTGCCAGCAGTGAACGTCCTAGCGGGGGGGAGACCCAGTACTTC. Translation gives CASSERPSGGETQYF.

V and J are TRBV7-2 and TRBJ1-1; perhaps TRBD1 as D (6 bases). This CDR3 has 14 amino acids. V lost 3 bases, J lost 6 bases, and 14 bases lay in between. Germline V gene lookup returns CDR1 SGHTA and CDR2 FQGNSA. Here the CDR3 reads CASSFGQGLSEAFF. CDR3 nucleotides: TGTGCCAGCAGCTTTGGCCAGGGGCTGTCTGAAGCTTTCTTT.

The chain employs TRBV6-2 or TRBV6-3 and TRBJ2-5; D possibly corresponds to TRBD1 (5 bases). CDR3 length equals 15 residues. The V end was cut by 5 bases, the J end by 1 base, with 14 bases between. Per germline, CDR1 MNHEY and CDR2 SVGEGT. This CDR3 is CASSLRWGGQETQYF. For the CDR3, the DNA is TGTGCCAGCAGTCTCCGCTGGGGCGGCCAAGAGACCCAGTACTTC.

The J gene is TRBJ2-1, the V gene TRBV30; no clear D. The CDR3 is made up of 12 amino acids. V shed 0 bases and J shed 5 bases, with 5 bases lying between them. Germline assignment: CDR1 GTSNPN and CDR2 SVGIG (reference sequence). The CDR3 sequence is CAWSVSHNEQFF. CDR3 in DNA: TGTGCCTGGAGTGTCAGTCACAATGAGCAGTTCTTC.

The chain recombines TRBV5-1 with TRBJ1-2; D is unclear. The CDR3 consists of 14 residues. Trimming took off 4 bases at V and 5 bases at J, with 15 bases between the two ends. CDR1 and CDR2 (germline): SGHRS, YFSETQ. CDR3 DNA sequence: TGCGCCAGCAGCCCGGGCGGGGATTCTTATGGCTACACCTTC. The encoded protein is CASSPGGDSYGYTF.

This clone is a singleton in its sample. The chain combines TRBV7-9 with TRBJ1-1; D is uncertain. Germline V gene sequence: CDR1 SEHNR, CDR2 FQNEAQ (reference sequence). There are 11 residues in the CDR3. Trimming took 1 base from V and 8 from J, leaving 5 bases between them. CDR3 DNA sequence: TGTGCCAGCAGCTTAGTGGGCGAAGCTTTCTTT. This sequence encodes CASSLVGEAFF.

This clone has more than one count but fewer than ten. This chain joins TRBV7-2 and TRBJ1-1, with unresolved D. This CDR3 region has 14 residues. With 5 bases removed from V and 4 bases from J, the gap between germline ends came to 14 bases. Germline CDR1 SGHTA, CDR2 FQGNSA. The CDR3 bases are TGTGCCAGCAGCCAAAGGGAGAAGGGCACTGAAGCTTTCTTT. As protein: CASSQREKGTEAFF.

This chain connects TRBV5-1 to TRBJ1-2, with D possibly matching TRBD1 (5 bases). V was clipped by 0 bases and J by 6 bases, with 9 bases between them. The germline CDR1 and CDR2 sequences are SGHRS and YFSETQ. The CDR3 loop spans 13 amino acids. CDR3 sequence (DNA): TGCGCCAGCAGCTTGGACGGGGGAAATGGCTACACCTTC. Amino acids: CASSLDGGNGYTF.

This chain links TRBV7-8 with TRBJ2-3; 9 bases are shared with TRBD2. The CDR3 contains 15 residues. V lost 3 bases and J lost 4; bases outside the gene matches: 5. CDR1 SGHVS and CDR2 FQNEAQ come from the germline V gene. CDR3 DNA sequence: TGTGCCAGCAGCTTGCAGCGGGGGGCCCCAGATACGCAGTATTTT. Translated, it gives CASSLQRGAPDTQYF.

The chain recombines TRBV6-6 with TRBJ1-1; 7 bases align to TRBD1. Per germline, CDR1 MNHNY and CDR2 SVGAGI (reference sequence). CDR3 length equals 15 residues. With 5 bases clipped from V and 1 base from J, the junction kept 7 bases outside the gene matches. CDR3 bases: TGTGCCAGCAGTCTCGGACAGGCGGAGAACACTGAAGCTTTCTTT. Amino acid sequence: CASSLGQAENTEAFF.

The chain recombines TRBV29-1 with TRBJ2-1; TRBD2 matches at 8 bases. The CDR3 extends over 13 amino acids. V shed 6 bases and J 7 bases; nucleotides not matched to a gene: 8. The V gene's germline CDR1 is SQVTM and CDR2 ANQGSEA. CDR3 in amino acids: CSVELLAANEQFF. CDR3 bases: TGCAGCGTCGAACTACTAGCGGCTAATGAGCAGTTCTTC.

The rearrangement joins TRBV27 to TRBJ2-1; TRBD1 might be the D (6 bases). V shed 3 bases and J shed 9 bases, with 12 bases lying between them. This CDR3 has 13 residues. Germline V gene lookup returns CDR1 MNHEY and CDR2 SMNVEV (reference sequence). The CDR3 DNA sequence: TGTGCCAGCAGTTTCTCTACAGGGCTTGAGCAGTTCTTC. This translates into CASSFSTGLEQFF.

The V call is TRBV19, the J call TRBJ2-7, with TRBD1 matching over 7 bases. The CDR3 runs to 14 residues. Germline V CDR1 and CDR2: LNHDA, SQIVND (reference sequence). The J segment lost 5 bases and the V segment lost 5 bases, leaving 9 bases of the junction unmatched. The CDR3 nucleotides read TGTGCCAGTAGTCTCAAGACAGGGTCCCACGAGCAGTACTTC. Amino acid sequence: CASSLKTGSHEQYF.

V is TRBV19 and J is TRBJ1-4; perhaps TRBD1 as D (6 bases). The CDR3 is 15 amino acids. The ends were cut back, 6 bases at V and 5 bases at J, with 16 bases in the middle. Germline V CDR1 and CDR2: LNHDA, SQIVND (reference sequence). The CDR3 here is CASRITGIINEKLFF. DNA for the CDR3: TGTGCCAGTAGGATAACAGGGATAATCAATGAAAAACTGTTTTTT.

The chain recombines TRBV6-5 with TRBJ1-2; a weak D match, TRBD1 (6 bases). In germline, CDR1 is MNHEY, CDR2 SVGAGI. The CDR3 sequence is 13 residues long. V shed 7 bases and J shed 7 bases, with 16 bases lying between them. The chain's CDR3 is CASITGIWGGYTF. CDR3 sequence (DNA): TGTGCCAGCATTACAGGGATCTGGGGTGGCTACACCTTC.

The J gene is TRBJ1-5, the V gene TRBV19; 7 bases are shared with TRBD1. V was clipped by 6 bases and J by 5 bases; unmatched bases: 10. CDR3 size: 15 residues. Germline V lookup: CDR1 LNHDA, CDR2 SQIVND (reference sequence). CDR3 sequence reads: CASSPGQSAHQPQHF. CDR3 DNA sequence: TGTGCCAGTAGCCCGGGACAGAGCGCCCATCAGCCCCAGCATTTT.

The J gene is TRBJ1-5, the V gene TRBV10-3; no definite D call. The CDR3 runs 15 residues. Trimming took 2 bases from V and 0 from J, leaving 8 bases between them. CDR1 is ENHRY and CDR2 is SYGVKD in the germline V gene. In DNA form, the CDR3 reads TGTGCCATCAGTGAGGAGCTGTATAGCAATCAGCCCCAGCATTTT. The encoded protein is CAISEELYSNQPQHF.

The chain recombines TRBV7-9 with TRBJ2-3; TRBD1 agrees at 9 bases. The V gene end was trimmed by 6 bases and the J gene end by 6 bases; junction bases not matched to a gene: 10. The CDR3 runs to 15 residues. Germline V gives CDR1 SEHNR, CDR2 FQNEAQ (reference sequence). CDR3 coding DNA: TGTGCCAGCAGTCTTTGGACAGGGGACGGCGATACGCAGTATTTT. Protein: CASSLWTGDGDTQYF. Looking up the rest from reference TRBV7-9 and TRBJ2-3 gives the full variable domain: DTGVSQNPRHKITKRGQNVTFRCDPISEHNRLYWYRQTLGQGPEFLTYFQNEAQLEKSRLLSDRFSAERPKGSFSTLEIQRTEQGDSAMYLCASSLWTGDGDTQYFGPGTRLTVL.

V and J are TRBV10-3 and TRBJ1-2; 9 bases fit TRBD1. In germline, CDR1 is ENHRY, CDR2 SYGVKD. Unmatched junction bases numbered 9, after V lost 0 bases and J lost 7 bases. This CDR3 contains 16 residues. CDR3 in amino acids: CAISESGETGGRGYTF. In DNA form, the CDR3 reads TGTGCCATCAGTGAGTCGGGGGAAACAGGGGGCCGTGGCTACACCTTC.